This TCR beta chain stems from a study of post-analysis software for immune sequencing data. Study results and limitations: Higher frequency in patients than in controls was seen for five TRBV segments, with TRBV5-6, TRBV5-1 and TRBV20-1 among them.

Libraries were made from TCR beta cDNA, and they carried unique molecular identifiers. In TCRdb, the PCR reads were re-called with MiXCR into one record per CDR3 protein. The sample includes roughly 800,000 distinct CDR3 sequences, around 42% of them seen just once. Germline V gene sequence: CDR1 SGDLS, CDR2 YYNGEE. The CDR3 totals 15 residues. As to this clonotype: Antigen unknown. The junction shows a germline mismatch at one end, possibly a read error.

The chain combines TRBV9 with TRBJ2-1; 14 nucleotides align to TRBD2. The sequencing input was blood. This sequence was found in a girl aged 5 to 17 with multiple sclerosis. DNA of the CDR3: TGTACCAGCAGATTAGGACTAGCGGGAGGCAATGAGCAGTTCTTC. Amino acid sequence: CTSRLGLAGGNEQFF.